The rows below give T cell receptor beta chains drawn from one sample of a study of blood T cell repertoires in COVID-19. Clones were sequenced by immunoSEQ multiplex PCR, and TCRdb holds only the in-frame ones, with some missing. The sample gives 150,000 to 200,000 clones, 80% to 90% of which show up once; 11% is in the top ten. The specimen was peripheral blood. These receptors originate from a human donor in a cohort sampled during active COVID-19. Both conserved end residues are part of each CDR3. Fields, in order: D gene, clone size, J gene, V gene, CDR3 DNA, CDR3 protein. A D gene is named only where the DNA matches it firmly. Part of the rows lack a size; the others show once, few, many or a class for expanded clones.

d_gene: TRBD1; abundance: once; j_gene: TRBJ2-6; v_gene: TRBV30; CDR3nt: TGTGCCTGGGGAGGACAGGCCAGCTCTGGGGCCAACGTCCTGACTTTC; CDR3aa: CAWGGQASSGANVLTF
d_gene: -; abundance: many; j_gene: TRBJ2-7; v_gene: TRBV6-5; CDR3nt: TGTGCCAGCAGCCTCGACAGGTCCGAGCAGTACTTC; CDR3aa: CASSLDRSEQYF
d_gene: TRBD2; abundance: -; j_gene: TRBJ2-3; v_gene: TRBV3-1/TRBV3-2; CDR3nt: TGTGCCAGCAGCCTAATGCGTCTAGCGGGACCCACAGATACGCAGTATTTT; CDR3aa: CASSLMRLAGPTDTQYF
d_gene: TRBD1; abundance: -; j_gene: TRBJ2-1; v_gene: TRBV10-3; CDR3nt: TGTGCCATCAGACCCCCGGAGGGACAGGGCGCCAATGAGCAGTTCTTC; CDR3aa: CAIRPPEGQGANEQFF
d_gene: TRBD1; abundance: -; j_gene: TRBJ1-3; v_gene: TRBV9; CDR3nt: TGTGCCAGCAGCGAGGGACAGGGACCAGGAAACACCATATATTTT; CDR3aa: CASSEGQGPGNTIYF
d_gene: -; abundance: few; j_gene: TRBJ1-1; v_gene: TRBV6-6; CDR3nt: TGTGCCAGCAGTTATGACTTCGACACTGAAGCTTTCTTT; CDR3aa: CASSYDFDTEAFF
d_gene: TRBD1; abundance: -; j_gene: TRBJ2-7; v_gene: TRBV7-9; CDR3nt: TGTGCCAGCAGCCTAGGGACAGGGGGCCACGAGCAGTACTTC; CDR3aa: CASSLGTGGHEQYF
d_gene: -; abundance: -; j_gene: TRBJ1-4; v_gene: TRBV9; CDR3nt: TGTGCCAGCAGCGTAGCTGCGGCAACTAATGAAAAACTGTTTTTT; CDR3aa: CASSVAAATNEKLFF
d_gene: -; abundance: few; j_gene: TRBJ1-2; v_gene: TRBV19; CDR3nt: TGTGCCAGCCGCAGGGGAGAGAACTATGGCTACACCTTC; CDR3aa: CASRRGENYGYTF
d_gene: TRBD1; abundance: -; j_gene: TRBJ2-7; v_gene: TRBV14; CDR3nt: TGTGCCAGCAGCCAGTTCGGGACAGGGGCCCACGAGCAGTACTTC; CDR3aa: CASSQFGTGAHEQYF
d_gene: TRBD1; abundance: once; j_gene: TRBJ1-1; v_gene: TRBV5-1; CDR3nt: TGCGCCAGCAGCTTGACGGGACAGGGGGCCTTGACCGCTGAAGCTTTCTTT; CDR3aa: CASSLTGQGALTAEAFF
d_gene: -; abundance: -; j_gene: TRBJ1-1; v_gene: TRBV10-1; CDR3nt: TGCGCCAGCAGTGTAGAGTTTAACACTGAAGCTTTCTTT; CDR3aa: CASSVEFNTEAFF
d_gene: -; abundance: -; j_gene: TRBJ2-7; v_gene: TRBV19; CDR3nt: TGTGCCAGTAGTCTGGGACTGGGGACGGGGGAGCAGTACTTC; CDR3aa: CASSLGLGTGEQYF
d_gene: -; abundance: -; j_gene: TRBJ2-7; v_gene: TRBV6-6; CDR3nt: TGTGCCAGCACCCGAAGGGGCAACTATCCCTACGAGCAGTACTTC; CDR3aa: CASTRRGNYPYEQYF
d_gene: -; abundance: -; j_gene: TRBJ2-7; v_gene: TRBV7-2; CDR3nt: TGTGCCAGCAGCCCCCGGGTCAGGGACTACGAGCAGTACTTC; CDR3aa: CASSPRVRDYEQYF
d_gene: TRBD2; abundance: few; j_gene: TRBJ2-2; v_gene: TRBV10-1; CDR3nt: TGCGCCAGCAGTGACCCGGGGGGGAACACCGGGGAGCTGTTTTTT; CDR3aa: CASSDPGGNTGELFF
d_gene: TRBD1; abundance: -; j_gene: TRBJ2-7; v_gene: TRBV6-5; CDR3nt: TGTGCCAGCAGTTACTCGGACAGGGGTTCCTACGAGCAGTACTTC; CDR3aa: CASSYSDRGSYEQYF